Each of the 12 T cell receptor beta chains below was sequenced from the same sample in a study of spatial heterogeneity in lung cancer. TCRdb analysed the 5' RACE reads with MiXCR anew, one entry per CDR3 protein. The repertoire holds about 20,000 distinct CDR3 sequences, with 9% to 10% as singletons. Time point noted: blood at routine non-recurrence follow-up after resection. Sequenced material: PBMCs, taken at follow-up. These receptors were taken from a male donor with early-stage non-small cell lung cancer.

The CDR3 DNA reads as TGTGCCAGTAGTATCCTCGGGGGGCAGAAGACCCAGTACTTC. Translated: CASSILGGQKTQYF. The chain links TRBV19 to TRBJ2-5; tentative D call: TRBD2 (7 bases). Germline lookup yields CDR1 LNHDA and CDR2 SQIVND (reference sequence). V was clipped by 3 bases and J by 6 bases, with 14 bases between them. CDR3 length equals 14 residues.

This clonotype was seen repeatedly, ten times or more. This chain links TRBV23-1 with TRBJ2-7; possibly TRBD1 for D (7 bases). TRBV23-1 is treated as an ORF (open reading frame) with a function not yet certain. V lost 0 bases, J lost 5 bases, and 23 bases lay in between. This CDR3 contains 18 residues. CDR3 sequence: CASSQSVPGGPSRNEQYF. As DNA, the CDR3 is TGCGCCAGCAGTCAATCGGTCCCAGGGGGGCCCTCCAGAAACGAGCAGTACTTC.

Many counts were recorded for this clonotype. The V call is TRBV12-3 or TRBV12-4, the J call TRBJ2-1; D may be TRBD1 or TRBD2 (5 bases each). Trimming took 2 bases from V and 5 from J, leaving 13 bases between them. The CDR3 is 15 amino acids. As DNA, the CDR3 is TGTGCCAGCAGTTTACTGGGCATGGGGGACAATGAGCAGTTCTTC. Its protein product is CASSLLGMGDNEQFF.

This clonotype was counted at least ten times. This chain connects TRBV19 to TRBJ2-2, with a possible D match to TRBD2 (6 bases). Per germline, CDR1 LNHDA and CDR2 SQIVND (reference sequence). V lost 7 bases, J lost 3 bases, and 18 bases lay in between. The CDR3 has 16 residues. CDR3 residues: CASTSGVAGYTGELFF. CDR3 DNA: TGTGCCAGTACCTCTGGCGTTGCGGGGTACACCGGGGAGCTGTTTTTT.

The rearrangement joins TRBV19 to TRBJ1-2; TRBD1 agrees at 7 bases. The CDR3 is made up of 14 amino acids. V shed 4 bases, J shed 9 bases, and the junction held 11 bases outside the gene matches. CDR1 is LNHDA and CDR2 is SQIVND in the germline V gene (reference sequence). This chain's CDR3 is CASSTRQGPASYTF. CDR3 in DNA: TGTGCCAGTAGTACCCGACAGGGACCTGCGAGCTACACCTTC.

This clonotype is labeled as medium-sized (0.01 to 0.1%). The chain couples TRBV20-1 to TRBJ2-5; 10 positions match TRBD2. The CDR3 covers 14 residues. With 3 bases clipped from V and 5 bases from J, the junction kept 6 bases outside the gene matches. Germline loops: CDR1 DFQATT, CDR2 SNEGSKA (reference sequence). CDR3 coding DNA: TGCAGTGCTAGGTCTAGCGGGGGTTACGAGACCCAGTACTTC. This sequence encodes CSARSSGGYETQYF.

This clonotype was picked up many times. The rearrangement uses TRBV4-1 and TRBJ2-3, with D possibly TRBD2 on 6 matching bases. Trimming shortened V by 5 bases and J by 4 bases, and 19 bases separated the two germline ends. The CDR3 runs 16 residues. Germline CDR1 reads MGHRA; CDR2 reads YSYEKL. DNA for the CDR3: TGCGCCAGCAGCAGGGCTAGCGCCGGTGGGGCAGATACGCAGTATTTT. The encoded protein is CASSRASAGGADTQYF.

The chain links TRBV9 to TRBJ2-1; TRBD2 might be the D (6 bases). Germline assignment: CDR1 SGDLS and CDR2 YYNGEE. V lost 0 bases and J 3 bases, leaving 10 bases between the germline ends. The CDR3 is 15 amino acids. This chain's CDR3 is CASSVGDSGYNEQFF. In nucleotides, the CDR3 is TGTGCCAGCAGCGTAGGGGATAGCGGCTACAATGAGCAGTTCTTC. The full variable domain, rest sourced from reference TRBV9 and TRBJ2-1, is DSGVTQTPKHLITATGQRVTLRCSPRSGDLSVYWYQQSLDQGLQFLIQYYNGEERAKGNILERFSAQQFPDLHSELNLSSLELGDSALYFCASSVGDSGYNEQFFGPGTRLTVL.

This clonotype was recorded many times. V and J are TRBV7-8 and TRBJ2-1; D unresolved. The germline gives CDR1 SGHVS, CDR2 FQNEAQ. The V gene lost 5 bases and the J gene lost 8 bases, with 16 bases spanning the gap. The CDR3 consists of 14 residues. CDR3 bases: TGTGCCAGCAGCACCCGGCCTTTACGCGATGAGCAGTTCTTC. Translating gives CASSTRPLRDEQFF.

This clonotype was picked up many times. The chain couples TRBV2 to TRBJ1-1; no definite D call. Trimming removed 6 bases from V and 1 base from J, with 12 bases in between. The CDR3 has 14 amino acids. The germline CDR1 and CDR2 sequences are SNHLY and FYNNEI. DNA of the CDR3: TGTGCCAGCAGCGTGGACGGAGAGAACACTGAAGCTTTCTTT. Translated: CASSVDGENTEAFF.

This clonotype came up many times. V gene TRBV12-3 or TRBV12-4 combines with J gene TRBJ1-1, with a weak D call TRBD1 (5 bases). This CDR3 spans 14 amino acids. V was shortened by 7 bases and J by 3 bases, with 15 bases between the two germline ends. The chain's CDR3 is CASTKTAFYTEAFF. The CDR3 DNA reads TGTGCCAGCACCAAGACAGCGTTTTACACTGAAGCTTTCTTT.

The gene calls are TRBV29-1 and TRBJ1-1; perhaps TRBD1 as D (6 bases). CDR1 is SQVTM and CDR2 is ANQGSEA in the germline V gene. The CDR3 is made up of 13 amino acids. The ends were cut back, 7 bases at V and 4 bases at J, with 16 bases in the middle. CDR3 sequence (DNA): TGCAGCGCAACAGGGCTCGGTGGCACTGAAGCTTTCTTT. Protein: CSATGLGGTEAFF.